Listed below are T cell receptor beta chains from one sample, sequenced in a study of technical replicates of blood from several donors. Sequencing was performed with immunoSEQ multiplex PCR; in TCRdb, only in-frame clones are kept and a portion is missing. In the table there are about 83,000 clones, approximately 90% of which are singletons. The specimen was T cells isolated from PBMCs. Every receptor here comes from a human donor in good health. Both conserved end residues are part of each CDR3. The D gene is left open where the match is weak. A row's size may be missing; if present it is once, few, many or a size class.

DNA	CDR3	size	J	D	V
TGTGCCAGCGGAAACAGGGGGCGCCACGAGCAGTACTTC	CASGNRGRHEQYF	.	TRBJ2-7	TRBD1	TRBV6-5
TGTGCCAGCCTGGAGACTGTGAGTGAATTGTACGAGCAGTACTTC	CASLETVSELYEQYF	.	TRBJ2-7	.	TRBV6-1
TGTGCCAGCAGTTTGAATCTCTGGTTACAGGGCCATGAGCAGTTCTTC	CASSLNLWLQGHEQFF	.	TRBJ2-1	.	TRBV28
TGCGCCAGCAGCTTGTTTGCTACTCTCCAAGAGACCCAGTACTTC	CASSLFATLQETQYF	.	TRBJ2-5	.	TRBV5-1
TGCGCCAGCAGCTTCGGGGTAAGACAGGGAATTGTTGAGCAGTTCTTC	CASSFGVRQGIVEQFF	.	TRBJ2-1	TRBD1	TRBV5-1
TGTGCCTGGAGCCTCGGACAGTTTACCAACGAGCAGTACTTC	CAWSLGQFTNEQYF	.	TRBJ2-7	.	TRBV30
TGTGCCAGCAGTTTAACCGGACAACCCTACGAGCAGTACTTC	CASSLTGQPYEQYF	once	TRBJ2-7	.	TRBV27
TGTGCCAGCAGCTTAAATGTGCGCCAGGGCACCGGGGAGCTGTTTTTT	CASSLNVRQGTGELFF	.	TRBJ2-2	.	TRBV11-2
TGTGCCAGCAGCTTAGGAGTTGGCGGGGACAATGAGCAGTTCTTC	CASSLGVGGDNEQFF	.	TRBJ2-1	.	TRBV7-9
TGTGCCAGCAGCCCCGGACTAGCGGGGGACCAAGAGACCCAGTACTTC	CASSPGLAGDQETQYF	.	TRBJ2-5	TRBD2	TRBV6-6
TGTGCCAGCAGGTATAGGAGATTTCGGGGTCAAGAGACCCAGTACTTC	CASRYRRFRGQETQYF	.	TRBJ2-5	.	TRBV7-2
TGTGCCAGCAGTTTACAAGCGGCGGGAAAAAACAATGAGCAGTTCTTC	CASSLQAAGKNNEQFF	.	TRBJ2-1	.	TRBV27
TGTGCCAGCAGTCCCGTACAGGGAAACCAGCCCCAGCATTTT	CASSPVQGNQPQHF	.	TRBJ1-5	.	TRBV28
TGTGCCAGCAGCCCTACTAGCGGGAGGGTGTACGAGCAGTACTTC	CASSPTSGRVYEQYF	.	TRBJ2-7	TRBD2	TRBV6-5
TGCAGCGTTGAGGTAGCGGGAGGGGCCTACGAGCAGTACTTC	CSVEVAGGAYEQYF	.	TRBJ2-7	TRBD2	TRBV29-1
TGTGCCAGCTCACCACCGGCAGGGAACGGCGAGCAGTACTTC	CASSPPAGNGEQYF	.	TRBJ2-7	.	TRBV18
TGTGCCAGCAGCCTAGTACCCTTCAGTTTGGATACGCAGTATTTT	CASSLVPFSLDTQYF	.	TRBJ2-3	.	TRBV11-2
TGTGCCAGTAGTCCCCCTTGGACAGAAAATCAGCCCCAGCATTTT	CASSPPWTENQPQHF	.	TRBJ1-5	.	TRBV19
TGCGCCAGCAGCCAAGATGGGGCGGGAGGGTACGAGCAGTACTTC	CASSQDGAGGYEQYF	.	TRBJ2-7	TRBD2	TRBV4-1
TGTGCCAGCAGTTTCGACGGGAGAGGCGGGACCGGGGAGCTGTTTTTT	CASSFDGRGGTGELFF	.	TRBJ2-2	.	TRBV27
TGTGCCAGCAGTGGTGGGGGCTTGGTAGAGACCCAGTACTTC	CASSGGGLVETQYF	.	TRBJ2-5	.	TRBV27
TGTGCCAGCAGCATGGGACTAGCGAAATACAATGAGCAGTTCTTC	CASSMGLAKYNEQFF	once	TRBJ2-1	TRBD2	TRBV7-2
TGTGCCAGCAGTGCCAAGACAGGAGGCAATGAGCAGTTCTTC	CASSAKTGGNEQFF	.	TRBJ2-1	.	TRBV25-1
TGTGCCAGCAGTCGAGACAGGGGATTAACCTACGAGCAGTACTTC	CASSRDRGLTYEQYF	.	TRBJ2-7	TRBD1	TRBV28
TGTGCCACCAGCAGAGTCAGGGGACAGGTAGCCCTTAGTGAGCAGTTCTTC	CATSRVRGQVALSEQFF	.	TRBJ2-1	TRBD1	TRBV15
TGTGCCAGCAGCTGGGGACTAGCGGACTTCAATGAGCAGTTCTTC	CASSWGLADFNEQFF	.	TRBJ2-1	TRBD2	TRBV5-6
TGCGCCAGCAGTGAGAGACTAGGAGTCCCAGATACGCAGTATTTT	CASSERLGVPDTQYF	.	TRBJ2-3	.	TRBV10-1
TGCGCCAGCAGCAAGGGTTCGGGGTTCTCCTACGAGCAGTACTTC	CASSKGSGFSYEQYF	.	TRBJ2-7	.	TRBV5-1
TGCGCCAGCAGCCTGTTTGGGACAGGGGAGGCGTTCTTC	CASSLFGTGEAFF	once	TRBJ2-1	TRBD1	TRBV5-1
TGTGCCAGCAGCTTAACAGGGGGCGTTGGCTACACCTTC	CASSLTGGVGYTF	.	TRBJ1-2	TRBD1	TRBV5-4
TGTGCCAGCAGCCTTCAAGGCGGGTCAGAAGCTTTCTTT	CASSLQGGSEAFF	.	TRBJ1-1	.	TRBV7-9
TGCGCCAGCAGCCAACAGGCCTACGAGCAGTACTTC	CASSQQAYEQYF	once	TRBJ2-7	.	TRBV4-1
TGTGCCAGCAGCCCAGGGACAGGGGCGGGGGAGACCCAGTACTTC	CASSPGTGAGETQYF	once	TRBJ2-5	TRBD1	TRBV4-2
TGTGCCAGTAGTATCTCATCTAGCGGGTCCTACAATGAGCAGTTCTTC	CASSISSSGSYNEQFF	once	TRBJ2-1	TRBD2	TRBV19
TGTGCCAGCACCGGTGGGGGGGCCTACGAGCAGTACTTC	CASTGGGAYEQYF	.	TRBJ2-7	TRBD2	TRBV11-2
TGTGCCAGCCGACAGGATTCCTACGAGCAGTACTTC	CASRQDSYEQYF	.	TRBJ2-7	.	TRBV6-6